The clone carrying this T cell receptor beta chain was counted between two and nine times. Its antigen is as yet unknown. The CDR3 runs 13 residues. V was clipped by 6 bases and J by 4 bases; unmatched bases: 1. CDR1 is KGHSH, CDR2 LQKENI, per germline. This entry is derived from a study of cytomegalovirus exposure and HLA in healthy donors. Study-wide results and caveats: Relative to the approximately 700-donor mean, N-insertions were reportedly fewer in an Asian-associated ancestry cluster in a later analysis.

Primers included in the PCR were 60 Vbeta and 13 Jbeta primers. Using immunoSEQ multiplex PCR, the repertoire was profiled, and TCRdb retains in-frame clones only, with some absent. Seen here are about 160,000 clones, approximately 80% observed once, and the top ten hold 8.5%. The chain employs TRBV18 and TRBJ2-1; 9 bases match TRBD1. This sequence was found in a male donor in good health and CMV-seropositive. Sequencing was done on a sample of PBMCs. CDR3 nucleotides: TGTGCCAGCTCCGGGACAGGGTACAATGAGCAGTTCTTC. Residues: CASSGTGYNEQFF. Full variable domain (remainder filled in from reference TRBV18 and TRBJ2-1): NAGVMQNPRHLVRRRGQEARLRCSPMKGHSHVYWYRQLPEEGLKFMVYLQKENIIDESGMPKERFSAEFPKEGPSILRIQQVVRGDSAAYFCASSGTGYNEQFFGPGTRLTVL.